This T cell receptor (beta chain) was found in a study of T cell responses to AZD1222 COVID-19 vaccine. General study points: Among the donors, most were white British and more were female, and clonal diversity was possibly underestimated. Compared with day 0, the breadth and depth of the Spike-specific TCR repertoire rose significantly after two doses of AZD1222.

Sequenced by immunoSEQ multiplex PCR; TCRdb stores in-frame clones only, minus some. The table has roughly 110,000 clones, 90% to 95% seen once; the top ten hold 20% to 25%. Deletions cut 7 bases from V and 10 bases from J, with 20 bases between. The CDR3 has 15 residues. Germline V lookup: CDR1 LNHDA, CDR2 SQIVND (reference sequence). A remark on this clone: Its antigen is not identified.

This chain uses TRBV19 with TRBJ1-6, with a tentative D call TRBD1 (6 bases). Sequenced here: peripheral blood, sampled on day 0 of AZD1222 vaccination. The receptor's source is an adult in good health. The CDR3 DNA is TGTGCCAGTACCCATCGACGGGGGGCACAGTCACCCCTCCACTTT. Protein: CASTHRRGAQSPLHF.